These 23 T cell receptor beta chains originate from one sample sequenced in a study of T cell repertoires in cytomegalovirus infection. TCRdb independently ran MiXCR on the reads; one entry per CDR3 protein. The sample yields 80,000 to 95,000 distinct CDR3 sequences, about 29% seen once. Antigens for these TCRs are unknown. Sequenced here: CD8+ T cells from cultured PBMCs, sampled from culture after CMV antigen stimulation. Source of these receptors: a human donor in good health (CMV status not recorded). Some clones in this sample may be carry-over from other donors' samples.

The chain combines TRBV7-9 with TRBJ2-7; D is possibly TRBD2 (5 bases). Germline CDR1 and CDR2: SEHNR and FQNEAQ (reference sequence). The CDR3 sequence is 14 residues long. Deletions cut 5 bases from V and 0 bases from J, with 11 bases between. CDR3 nucleotide sequence: TGTGCCAGCAGCCCCGAGAGCGGCTCCTACGAGCAGTACTTC. This gives the protein CASSPESGSYEQYF.

The gene calls are TRBV5-4 and TRBJ2-5, with TRBD2 matching over 10 bases. The CDR3 length is 15 residues. V dropped 4 bases and J dropped 5; count of bases not matched to a gene: 8. From germline, CDR1 is SGHNT and CDR2 YYREEE (reference sequence). The CDR3 loop reads CASSSPGTSAETQYF. The DNA of the CDR3 is TGTGCCAGCAGCAGTCCCGGGACTAGCGCGGAGACCCAGTACTTC.

The sample holds a few counts of this clonotype. This chain links TRBV7-2 with TRBJ2-1; TRBD1 might be the D (5 bases). Per the germline V gene, CDR1 is SGHTA and CDR2 is FQGNSA. The CDR3 sequence is 14 residues long. Trimming removed 2 bases at V and 3 bases at J, with 8 bases between. CDR3 protein: CASSLPDNYNEQFF. The CDR3 DNA sequence: TGTGCCAGCAGCTTACCGGACAACTACAATGAGCAGTTCTTC.

This clonotype was observed a few times. V usage is TRBV19 and J usage is TRBJ2-1; 8 nucleotides line up with TRBD2. The germline CDR1 and CDR2 sequences are LNHDA and SQIVND (reference sequence). Germline trimming cut 7 bases from V and 1 base from J; bases unmatched to any gene: 3. The CDR3 is 14 residues long. CDR3 loop: CASNRGGSYNEQFF. In nucleotides, the CDR3 is TGTGCCAGTAACCGGGGGGGATCCTACAATGAGCAGTTCTTC.

The chain links TRBV18 to TRBJ1-2; no clear D. The CDR3 length is 12 residues. Germline assignment: CDR1 KGHSH and CDR2 LQKENI. The V and J ends lost 3 bases and 5 bases respectively, with 7 bases between them. DNA for the CDR3: TGTGCCAGCTCACCGAATGAATATGGCTACACCTTC. It translates to CASSPNEYGYTF.

In this sample, this clonotype turned up a few times. The J gene is TRBJ2-6, the V gene TRBV5-4; unclear D gene. The CDR3 loop spans 16 amino acids. The V end lost 0 bases, the J end lost 0 bases, and 7 bases lay between the germline ends. Germline assignment: CDR1 SGHNT and CDR2 YYREEE (reference sequence). In DNA, the CDR3 is TGTGCCAGCAGCTTGGCTCACCGCTCTGGGGCCAACGTCCTGACTTTC. It codes for CASSLAHRSGANVLTF.

The chain employs TRBV7-9 and TRBJ2-2; 13 bases fit TRBD2. With 4 bases clipped from V and 3 bases from J, the junction kept 8 bases outside the gene matches. In germline, CDR1 is SEHNR, CDR2 FQNEAQ (reference sequence). The CDR3 extends over 18 amino acids. The CDR3 nucleotides read TGTGCCAGCAGCTCTCCGACTAGCGGGGGGAGCTACACCGGGGAGCTGTTTTTT. Protein sequence: CASSSPTSGGSYTGELFF.

This clonotype appeared a few times. V and J are TRBV12-3 or TRBV12-4 and TRBJ2-3, with TRBD1 matching 7 bases. J was trimmed by 3 bases and V by 6 bases; bases with no gene match: 0. This CDR3 spans 12 amino acids. DNA of the CDR3: TGTGCCAGCAGGACAGGGACAGATACGCAGTATTTT. Translating gives CASRTGTDTQYF.

J is TRBJ1-2 and V is TRBV4-1; 7 bases are a match to TRBD1. Per germline, CDR1 MGHRA and CDR2 YSYEKL. Unmatched junction bases numbered 11, after V lost 3 bases and J lost 4 bases. The CDR3 is 16 residues long. The CDR3 is CASSQPYTGDFYGYTF. In DNA, the CDR3 is TGCGCCAGCAGCCAGCCCTATACAGGGGATTTCTATGGCTACACCTTC.

In this sample, this clonotype turned up a few times. The genes are TRBV7-8 and TRBJ2-3; 9 nucleotides match TRBD2. CDR3 length equals 16 residues. Germline CDR1 is SGHVS and CDR2 is FQNEAQ. Losses at the gene ends were 3 bases for V and 2 bases for J; bases not matched to a gene: 6. Here the CDR3 reads CASSLGLALNTDTQYF. Written as DNA, the CDR3 is TGTGCCAGCAGCTTGGGACTAGCCCTCAACACAGATACGCAGTATTTT.

In its sample, this clonotype was seen a few times. The chain carries TRBV4-1 and TRBJ2-2; no firm D call. CDR1 is MGHRA and CDR2 is YSYEKL in the germline V gene. This CDR3 has 17 residues. The V end was cut by 0 bases, the J end by 3 bases, with 14 bases between. CDR3 DNA: TGCGCCAGCAGCCAAGAACATCCAGCGATGGACACCGGGGAGCTGTTTTTT. It codes for CASSQEHPAMDTGELFF.

V gene TRBV3-1 combines with J gene TRBJ2-1, with D possibly being TRBD1 or TRBD2 (6 bases each). Trimming shortened V by 4 bases and J by 4 bases, and 14 bases separated the two germline ends. The CDR3 runs 15 residues. The V gene's germline CDR1 is LGHDT and CDR2 YNNKEL (reference sequence). The CDR3 region has the DNA TGTGCCAGCAGCCGATTCGGGGGCCAGTACAATGAGCAGTTCTTC. This gives the protein CASSRFGGQYNEQFF.

The J gene is TRBJ2-3, the V gene TRBV19; 9 nucleotides agree with TRBD1. V gave up 1 base and J gave up 4 bases; unmatched junction bases: 6. The CDR3 covers 16 residues. Germline-derived CDR1 and CDR2 are LNHDA and SQIVND (reference sequence). CDR3 DNA: TGTGCCAGTAGTATAGTCCAGACAGGGGGGTCAGATACGCAGTATTTT. Encoded protein: CASSIVQTGGSDTQYF. The entire variable domain, with the rest obtained from reference TRBV19 and TRBJ2-3, is as follows: DGGITQSPKYLFRKEGQNVTLSCEQNLNHDAMYWYRQDPGQGLRLIYYSQIVNDFQKGDIAEGYSVSREKKESFPLTVTSAQKNPTAFYLCASSIVQTGGSDTQYFGPGTRLTVL.

The CDR3 region has the DNA TGTGCCAGCAGCTTGGGACAGGGTATCGGCACTGAAGCTTTCTTT. This codes for CASSLGQGIGTEAFF. The V gene is TRBV7-3, the J gene TRBJ1-1; 9 bases map to TRBD1. Per the germline V gene, CDR1 is SGHTA and CDR2 is FQGTGA. The CDR3 length is 15 residues. With V trimmed by 3 bases and J by 4 bases, 6 bases remained unmatched. The full variable domain, with the rest looked up from reference TRBV7-3 and TRBJ1-1, is GAGVSQTPSNKVTEKGKYVELRCDPISGHTALYWYRQSLGQGPEFLIYFQGTGAADDSGLPNDRFFAVRPEGSVSTLKIQRTERGDSAVYLCASSLGQGIGTEAFFGQGTRLTVV.

The chain employs TRBV9 and TRBJ2-1; D unclear. The CDR3 extends over 15 amino acids. V was clipped by 0 bases and J by 0 bases, with 7 bases between them. Germline values: CDR1 SGDLS, CDR2 YYNGEE. The CDR3 spells CASSVAGNSYNEQFF. CDR3 bases: TGTGCCAGCAGCGTAGCTGGAAACTCCTACAATGAGCAGTTCTTC.

This chain connects TRBV20-1 to TRBJ2-7; D call uncertain. Between the trimmed V and J ends, which lost 1 base and 2 bases, there was a span of 15 bases. CDR3 length equals 15 residues. Germline CDR1 DFQATT, CDR2 SNEGSKA (reference sequence). As DNA, the CDR3 is TGCAGTGCTAGAGGTTTCGGGCAGCCTACCTACGAGCAGTACTTC. Amino acid sequence: CSARGFGQPTYEQYF.

V is TRBV18 and J is TRBJ1-1; D unresolved. CDR3 size: 13 residues. The V and J ends lost 2 bases and 4 bases respectively, with 8 bases between them. Per germline, CDR1 KGHSH and CDR2 LQKENI. CDR3 residues: CASSPEGVTEAFF. In DNA form, the CDR3 reads TGTGCCAGCTCACCAGAGGGTGTCACTGAAGCTTTCTTT. Using reference TRBV18 and TRBJ1-1 for the parts outside the CDR3, the full variable domain is NAGVMQNPRHLVRRRGQEARLRCSPMKGHSHVYWYRQLPEEGLKFMVYLQKENIIDESGMPKERFSAEFPKEGPSILRIQQVVRGDSAAYFCASSPEGVTEAFFGQGTRLTVV.

This clonotype was detected a few times. This chain connects TRBV10-3 to TRBJ2-1; 10 nucleotides line up with TRBD2. The CDR3 consists of 14 residues. CDR1 is ENHRY, CDR2 SYGVKD, per germline. V dropped 6 bases and J dropped 7; count of bases not matched to a gene: 6. The CDR3 coding sequence is TGTGCCATCAGGCTACCGGGACTAGCGAATGAGCAGTTCTTC. It specifies CAIRLPGLANEQFF.

The gene calls are TRBV7-9 and TRBJ2-5, with 7 bases lining up with TRBD1. The germline V gene has CDR1 SEHNR and CDR2 FQNEAQ (reference sequence). The CDR3 is made up of 15 amino acids. V shed 2 bases and J 3 bases; nucleotides not matched to a gene: 6. The CDR3 sequence is CASSLLGDREETQYF. DNA for the CDR3: TGTGCCAGCAGCTTATTAGGAGACAGGGAAGAGACCCAGTACTTC.

The chain carries TRBV7-6 and TRBJ2-3, with a possible D match to TRBD2 (7 bases). The ends were cut back, 5 bases at V and 2 bases at J, with 23 bases in the middle. The CDR3 has 18 residues. In germline, CDR1 is SGHVS, CDR2 FNYEAQ. This CDR3 is CASSLRGGLLAVTDTQYF. Here the CDR3 DNA reads TGTGCCAGCAGCCTAAGGGGGGGGCTATTAGCCGTCACAGATACGCAGTATTTT.

The rearrangement links TRBV6-4 to TRBJ2-2; possibly TRBD1 for D (6 bases). V gave up 5 bases and J gave up 5 bases, with 12 bases separating them. Germline CDR1 is MRHNA and CDR2 is SNTAGT. CDR3 size: 14 residues. The CDR3 sequence is CASSTGKDTGELFF. The CDR3 DNA reads TGTGCCAGCAGTACAGGGAAGGATACCGGGGAGCTGTTTTTT.

This chain links TRBV7-8 with TRBJ1-1; tentative D call: TRBD1 (6 bases). Germline V gene data show CDR1 as SGHVS and CDR2 as FQNEAQ. V was shortened by 5 bases and J by 1 base, with 14 bases between the two germline ends. This CDR3 comprises 15 residues. The CDR3 DNA follows: TGTGCCAGCAGCCCCCTAGGGGGTGGGAACACTGAAGCTTTCTTT. This codes for CASSPLGGGNTEAFF. The variable domain in full, completed from reference TRBV7-8 and TRBJ1-1, reads GAGVSQSPRYKVAKRGQDVALRCDPISGHVSLFWYQQALGQGPEFLTYFQNEAQLDKSGLPSDRFFAERPEGSVSTLKIQRTQQEDSAVYLCASSPLGGGNTEAFFGQGTRLTVV.

This chain uses TRBV19 with TRBJ1-1; the match to TRBD1 covers 8 bases. The CDR3 loop spans 13 amino acids. V shed 6 bases and J 4 bases; nucleotides not matched to a gene: 4. The germline gives CDR1 LNHDA, CDR2 SQIVND (reference sequence). Here the CDR3 reads CASRMTGVTEAFF. CDR3 bases: TGTGCCAGTAGGATGACAGGGGTCACTGAAGCTTTCTTT.